Presented here are 17 T cell receptor beta chains from one specimen sequenced in a study of metastatic and nonmetastatic thyroid tumors. TCRdb reprocessed the PCR reads via MiXCR. This sample yields 6,000 to 8,500 clones, of which 27% are seen a single time; roughly 15% belongs to the top ten. No treatment had been given to any patient before thyroid surgery. Specimen: adjacent normal tissue. These receptors all stem from a male donor with papillary thyroid cancer or a benign thyroid nodule (not recorded which). Some clones in this sample may be carry-over from other donors' samples.

This clone is categorized as medium-sized (0.01 to 0.1%). This chain links TRBV5-1 with TRBJ1-2; D uncertain. CDR3 length equals 14 residues. Germline V CDR1 and CDR2: SGHRS, YFSETQ. Trimming removed 0 bases from V and 2 bases from J, with 8 bases in between. The CDR3 is CASSLDGINYGYTF. The CDR3 nucleotides are TGCGCCAGCAGCTTGGACGGCATAAACTATGGCTACACCTTC.

This clone has only a few counts. Relative to the germline gene, one junction end is altered; a read error may explain this. The chain recombines TRBV6-4 with TRBJ2-1, with a weak D call TRBD2 (5 bases). This CDR3 contains 15 residues. Germline values: CDR1 MRHNA, CDR2 SNTAGT. The CDR3 sequence: CANSDSTIGINEQFF. CDR3 DNA sequence: TGTGCCAACAGTGACTCGACTATCGGGATCAATGAGCAGTTCTTC.

The chain employs TRBV2 and TRBJ2-2; D is unresolved. The CDR3 extends over 12 amino acids. Trimming removed 6 bases from V and 2 bases from J, with 4 bases in between. Germline CDR1 SNHLY, CDR2 FYNNEI. CDR3 coding DNA: TGTGCCAGCAGCAGAAACACCGGGGAGCTGTTTTTT. It encodes CASSRNTGELFF.

This sequence joins TRBV28 and TRBJ2-3; TRBD1 agrees at 9 bases. V shed 11 bases and J 3 bases; nucleotides not matched to a gene: 12. From germline, CDR1 is MDHEN and CDR2 SYDVKM. The CDR3 sequence is 15 residues long. This CDR3 is CAFSRDRAATDTQYF. CDR3 nucleotides: TGTGCCTTTTCGCGGGACAGGGCTGCGACAGATACGCAGTATTTT.

This clone was counted between two and nine times. This chain connects TRBV5-1 to TRBJ2-7; D gene ambiguous. The CDR3 consists of 12 residues. Germline V gene lookup returns CDR1 SGHRS and CDR2 YFSETQ. V lost 4 bases to trimming and J lost 6 bases, with 11 bases between them. DNA of the CDR3: TGCGCCAGCAGCCCGACCTCGTCCGAGCAGTACTTC. It specifies CASSPTSSEQYF.

This clone has more than one count but fewer than ten. The gene calls are TRBV10-1 and TRBJ2-7; 8 bases fit TRBD1. The length of the CDR3 is 13 residues. The V gene end was trimmed by 7 bases and the J gene end by 4 bases; junction bases not matched to a gene: 6. Germline V gives CDR1 WNHNN, CDR2 SYGVQD (reference sequence). The CDR3 sequence is CASTRTGKYEQYF. DNA for the CDR3: TGCGCCAGCACTAGGACAGGGAAATACGAGCAGTACTTC.

This clone was found many times. This may be a read error: a much more frequent sequence differs by one nucleotide. CDR3 DNA sequence: TGCACCAGCAGCCAAGATAGCGGGATCGTCGGGGAGCTGTTTTTT. It translates to CTSSQDSGIVGELFF. The chain is built from TRBV4-3 and TRBJ2-2, with 8 bases aligning to TRBD2. CDR3 size: 15 residues. CDR1 is LGHNA, CDR2 YSLEER, per germline.

CDR3 protein: CASSARAGGTDTQYF. CDR3 coding DNA: TGTGCCAGCAGCGCCCGAGCGGGAGGCACAGATACGCAGTATTTT. The chain combines TRBV7-2 with TRBJ2-3, with 8 nucleotides matching TRBD2. Germline CDR1 and CDR2: SGHTA and FQGNSA. The CDR3 spans 15 residues. Trimming took 5 bases from V and 1 from J; bases not matched to a gene: 5.

Only one count was recorded for this clone. The junction departs from germline at one end; a sequencing error may be responsible. V gene TRBV20-1 combines with J gene TRBJ1-5; the D gene is possibly TRBD1 (5 bases). The CDR3 covers 16 residues. CDR1 is DFQATT, CDR2 SNEGSKA, per germline (reference sequence). CDR3: CSARDVKGQGGQPQHF. In DNA form, the CDR3 reads TGCAGTGCTAGAGATGTTAAGGGGCAGGGTGGTCAGCCCCAGCACTTT.

This clone is labeled medium-sized (0.01 to 0.1%). The rearrangement joins TRBV19 to TRBJ2-2; 7 positions match TRBD1. The CDR3 covers 17 residues. The V gene end was trimmed by 0 bases and the J gene end by 2 bases; junction bases not matched to a gene: 6. Germline V gives CDR1 LNHDA, CDR2 SQIVND (reference sequence). The chain's CDR3 is CASSIDPTGRNTGELFF. CDR3 nucleotide sequence: TGTGCCAGTAGTATAGACCCGACAGGGCGTAACACCGGGGAGCTGTTTTTT.

This rearrangement joins TRBV20-1 to TRBJ2-1, with 14 bases that match TRBD2. The germline CDR1 and CDR2 sequences are DFQATT and SNEGSKA (reference sequence). The CDR3 covers 19 residues. V dropped 0 bases and J dropped 7; count of bases not matched to a gene: 14. CDR3 bases: TGCAGTGCTAGAGATGAGGGGACTAGCGGGAGCGTAGAAAAAAATGAGCAGTTCTTC. Protein product: CSARDEGTSGSVEKNEQFF.

The chain is built from TRBV4-3 and TRBJ2-7; TRBD1 matches 8 bases. This CDR3 spans 17 amino acids. From germline, CDR1 is LGHNA and CDR2 YSLEER. Germline trimming cut 1 base from V and 1 base from J; bases unmatched to any gene: 9. Here the CDR3 reads CASSQGIFRDRSYEQYF. The CDR3 bases are TGCGCCAGCAGCCAAGGTATCTTCCGGGACAGGTCCTACGAGCAGTACTTC.

The chain uses TRBV6-1 and TRBJ1-3; D not resolved. Trimming removed 1 base from V and 0 bases from J, with 7 bases in between. CDR3 size: 15 residues. CDR1 MNHNS and CDR2 SASEGT come from the germline V gene. The CDR3 region is CASSEGPSSGNTIYF. CDR3 coding DNA: TGTGCCAGCAGTGAAGGGCCCAGCTCTGGAAACACCATATATTTT.

This clone has at least ten counts. As DNA, the CDR3 is TGTGCCAGCAGCCAAGACTGGATAACGGCCGATGAGCAGTTCTTC. Its translation: CASSQDWITADEQFF. This sequence joins TRBV4-2 and TRBJ2-1; no clear D gene. The germline V gene encodes CDR1 LGHNA and CDR2 YNFKEQ. Trimming removed 0 bases at V and 8 bases at J, with 14 bases between. This CDR3 region has 15 residues.

V and J are TRBV12-3 or TRBV12-4 and TRBJ1-2; D is perhaps TRBD1 (6 bases). This CDR3 contains 14 residues. V lost 5 bases to trimming and J lost 7 bases, with 17 bases between them. This CDR3 is CASSLPRTDTGYTF. CDR3 nucleotide sequence: TGTGCCAGCAGTCTCCCCCGGACAGATACTGGCTACACCTTC.

V usage is TRBV18 and J usage is TRBJ2-7, with D perhaps TRBD1 or TRBD2 (7 bases each). This CDR3 spans 15 amino acids. V was trimmed by 3 bases and J by 2 bases, leaving 14 bases between them. Germline CDR1 is KGHSH and CDR2 is LQKENI. This CDR3 reads CASSPRQGGTYEQYF. For the CDR3, the DNA is TGTGCCAGCTCACCCCGACAGGGAGGGACCTACGAGCAGTACTTC.

Within the sample, this clone is large. This CDR3 is CASSLTSGSGNEQFF. The CDR3, as DNA: TGTGCCAGCAGCTTGACTAGCGGGAGTGGCAATGAGCAGTTCTTC. This chain links TRBV7-2 with TRBJ2-1; TRBD2 matches at 12 bases. Per the germline V gene, CDR1 is SGHTA and CDR2 is FQGNSA. This CDR3 contains 15 residues. The V and J ends lost 3 bases and 6 bases, in that order; junction bases with no gene match: 3.